This is a list of T cell receptor beta chains from one sample in a study of cytomegalovirus exposure and HLA in healthy donors. TCRdb's table, derived via immunoSEQ multiplex PCR, lists solely in-frame clones and lacks some. In the table there are around 75,000 clones, about 80% of which are singletons. Sequencing was carried out using PBMCs. The receptors were gathered from a man aged 18 to 30 in good health and CMV-seronegative. Each CDR3 is given with its conserved first and last residue. The D gene is left open where the match is weak. Clone size is stated in some rows and not others, as once, few, many or a class when expanded.

- | TRBJ1-6 | - | TRBV2 | CASSEAGGPIPSLHF | TGTGCCAGCAGTGAAGCAGGGGGTCCTATCCCCTCACTCCACTTT
- | TRBJ2-5 | - | TRBV5-1 | CASSLGVGLVETQYF | TGCGCCAGCAGCTTGGGGGTGGGACTGGTGGAGACCCAGTACTTC
- | TRBJ1-5 | - | TRBV28 | CATRRGLNQPQHF | TGTGCCACCCGCAGGGGCCTGAATCAGCCCCAGCATTTT
TRBD2 | TRBJ2-1 | - | TRBV7-2 | CASSLFIQGGGEQFF | TGTGCCAGCAGCTTATTTATCCAGGGCGGGGGTGAGCAGTTCTTC
TRBD1 | TRBJ2-7 | few | TRBV6-5 | CASSAGQGAYEQYF | TGTGCCAGCAGTGCCGGACAGGGGGCCTACGAGCAGTACTTC
TRBD1 | TRBJ2-1 | few | TRBV2 | CASSHYRGEIGNEQFF | TGTGCCAGCAGCCATTACAGGGGTGAAATAGGTAATGAGCAGTTCTTC
- | TRBJ2-3 | - | TRBV30 | CAWSVRGSYTDTQYF | TGTGCCTGGAGTGTTAGGGGCTCCTACACAGATACGCAGTATTTT
TRBD2 | TRBJ2-3 | - | TRBV11-2 | CASSLAGTSGGAPNF | TGTGCCAGCAGCTTGGCCGGGACTAGCGGGGGGGCCCCGAATTTT
TRBD1 | TRBJ1-1 | - | TRBV7-9 | CASSSQGQGGANTEAFF | TGTGCCAGCAGCTCCCAGGGACAGGGTGGGGCGAACACTGAAGCTTTCTTT
TRBD1 | TRBJ1-2 | - | TRBV9 | CASSALGQGYGYTF | TGTGCCAGCAGCGCACTAGGACAGGGTTATGGCTACACCTTC
- | TRBJ2-2 | - | TRBV7-3 | CASSFGTGELFF | TGTGCCAGCAGCTTCGGGACCGGGGAGCTGTTTTTT
- | TRBJ2-2 | - | TRBV6-5 | CAIRPSGNTGELFF | TGTGCCATCAGGCCGTCCGGGAACACCGGGGAGCTGTTTTTT
- | TRBJ2-1 | - | TRBV27 | CASSLGRRDEQFF | TGTGCCAGCAGTCTAGGACGGAGGGATGAGCAGTTCTTC
- | TRBJ1-3 | - | TRBV19 | CASSAVRLAGNTIYF | TGTGCCAGTAGTGCCGTCAGGCTCGCTGGAAACACCATATATTTT
TRBD1 | TRBJ1-1 | - | TRBV19 | CASSTDRGRTEAFF | TGTGCCAGTAGTACGGACAGGGGGCGAACTGAAGCTTTCTTT
TRBD1 | TRBJ2-6 | - | TRBV6-1 | CASSEGWTGWDGANVLTF | TGTGCCAGCAGTGAAGGATGGACAGGGTGGGATGGGGCCAACGTCCTGACTTTC
TRBD1 | TRBJ1-6 | - | TRBV27 | CASSRTGSNSPLHF | TGTGCCAGCAGTAGGACAGGGTCTAATTCACCCCTCCACTTT
- | TRBJ2-5 | few | TRBV27 | CASSSLGVTEETQYF | TGTGCCAGCAGTTCATTAGGGGTTACCGAAGAGACCCAGTACTTC
- | TRBJ2-1 | - | TRBV7-9 | CASKRDSYNEQFF | TGTGCCAGCAAGAGGGACTCCTACAATGAGCAGTTCTTC
- | TRBJ2-6 | - | TRBV2 | CASRVTGGGANVLTF | TGTGCCAGCAGGGTAACAGGCGGTGGGGCCAACGTCCTGACTTTC
- | TRBJ1-1 | once | TRBV6-1 | CASFRGEGTEAFF | TGTGCCAGCTTCAGGGGCGAGGGCACTGAAGCTTTCTTT
- | TRBJ2-2 | - | TRBV6-1 | CASSEGEDTGELFF | TGTGCCAGCAGTGAAGGGGAGGACACCGGGGAGCTGTTTTTT
- | TRBJ2-1 | once | TRBV10-3 | CAIRYRVSDNEQFF | TGTGCCATCAGATACAGGGTATCGGACAATGAGCAGTTCTTC
- | TRBJ2-2 | - | TRBV6-5 | CASSPRIANTGELFF | TGTGCCAGCAGCCCCAGGATAGCGAACACCGGGGAGCTGTTTTTT
TRBD2 | TRBJ2-2 | - | TRBV4-3 | CASSQGGGVGPGELFF | TGCGCCAGCAGCCAAGGGGGAGGGGTCGGACCCGGGGAGCTGTTTTTT
- | TRBJ2-3 | - | TRBV6-5 | CASRRTGTDTQYF | TGTGCCAGCAGACGGACAGGCACAGATACGCAGTATTTT
- | TRBJ1-5 | few | TRBV4-3 | CASSQETGTRGAQPQHF | TGCGCCAGCAGCCAAGAGACCGGGACACGAGGGGCGCAGCCCCAGCATTTT
- | TRBJ2-3 | few | TRBV5-6 | CASSFPGQPHLTQYF | TGTGCCAGCAGCTTCCCGGGACAACCGCATTTGACGCAGTATTTT
TRBD1 | TRBJ2-1 | - | TRBV5-1 | CASRLSGTGVREQFF | TGCGCCAGCAGACTGTCCGGGACAGGGGTTCGGGAGCAGTTCTTC
- | TRBJ1-2 | - | TRBV28 | CASTPPDRKFNNYGYTF | TGTGCCAGCACCCCCCCGGACAGAAAATTTAATAACTATGGCTACACCTTC
- | TRBJ1-1 | - | TRBV10-3 | CAISQGNTEAFF | TGTGCCATCAGTCAGGGGAACACTGAAGCTTTCTTT
- | TRBJ2-3 | - | TRBV19 | CASTLTGTDTQYF | TGTGCCAGTACTTTAACTGGCACAGATACGCAGTATTTT
TRBD1 | TRBJ2-5 | - | TRBV2 | CASSETGWETQYF | TGTGCCAGCAGTGAGACAGGGTGGGAGACCCAGTACTTC
TRBD2 | TRBJ2-1 | - | TRBV7-3 | CASSLSGGLSYNEQFF | TGTGCCAGCAGCCTGAGCGGGGGCCTCTCCTACAATGAGCAGTTCTTC
- | TRBJ2-7 | - | TRBV9 | CASSVQDSGEQYF | TGTGCCAGCAGCGTACAGGACAGCGGCGAGCAGTACTTC
- | TRBJ2-5 | - | TRBV19 | CASSQGNQETQYF | TGTGCCAGTAGTCAGGGGAACCAAGAGACCCAGTACTTC
- | TRBJ2-3 | few | TRBV11-2 | CASSESGGRADTQYF | TGTGCCAGCAGCGAATCGGGGGGCCGCGCAGATACGCAGTATTTT